These 21 T cell receptor beta chains originate from one sample sequenced in a study of cytomegalovirus exposure and HLA in healthy donors. PCR used 60 Vbeta primers and 13 Jbeta primers. TCRdb keeps only in-frame clones here, not all; method: immunoSEQ multiplex PCR. In the table there are roughly 170,000 clones, approximately 80% of which are singletons. Source material: PBMCs. The receptors were sampled from a woman under 40 in good health and CMV-seronegative.

This chain uses TRBV15 with TRBJ1-6; D not resolved. The CDR3 has 15 residues. Looked up from germline, CDR1 is LNHNV and CDR2 is YYDKDF (reference sequence). Trimming took 0 bases from V and 7 from J, leaving 10 bases between them. The CDR3 sequence is CATSRERGRNSPLHF. The CDR3 region has the DNA TGTGCCACCAGCAGAGAACGAGGGAGGAATTCACCCCTCCACTTT.

The chain carries TRBV28 and TRBJ2-3; TRBD1 aligns across 7 bases. Trimming cost V 2 bases and J 3 bases; bases outside gene matches: 8. The CDR3 extends over 16 amino acids. CDR1 and CDR2 from the germline V gene are MDHEN and SYDVKM. The CDR3 is CASSLDRVLATDTQYF. The CDR3 DNA follows: TGTGCCAGCAGTTTAGACAGGGTTTTAGCAACAGATACGCAGTATTTT.

The genes are TRBV18 and TRBJ1-6, with D possibly being TRBD1 (6 bases). V was clipped by 6 bases and J by 6 bases, with 15 bases between them. The CDR3 loop spans 15 amino acids. Germline CDR1 is KGHSH and CDR2 is LQKENI. The CDR3 protein is CASSRTDRGNSPLHF. CDR3 in DNA: TGTGCCAGCTCGCGGACAGATAGGGGTAATTCACCCCTCCACTTT. Full variable domain (outside the CDR3, taken from reference TRBV18 and TRBJ1-6): NAGVMQNPRHLVRRRGQEARLRCSPMKGHSHVYWYRQLPEEGLKFMVYLQKENIIDESGMPKERFSAEFPKEGPSILRIQQVVRGDSAAYFCASSRTDRGNSPLHFGNGTRLTVT.

The chain uses TRBV7-9 and TRBJ1-5; D gene unclear. V was trimmed by 1 base and J by 0 bases, leaving 10 bases between them. The length of the CDR3 is 16 residues. Germline V CDR1 and CDR2: SEHNR, FQNEAQ (reference sequence). Here the CDR3 DNA reads TGTGCCAGCAGCTTAGGACCGAACTATAGCAATCAGCCCCAGCATTTT. This sequence encodes CASSLGPNYSNQPQHF.

V usage is TRBV5-6 and J usage is TRBJ2-7, with TRBD1 identical over 7 bases. Germline V CDR1 and CDR2: SGHDT, YYEEEE. CDR3 length equals 16 residues. The junction had 9 bases not matched to a gene; V was cut back by 3 bases and J by 0 bases. CDR3 nucleotides: TGTGCCAGCAGCTGGGGAGTGGGACAGAGCTCCTACGAGCAGTACTTC. Its protein is CASSWGVGQSSYEQYF.

The V call is TRBV27, the J call TRBJ2-2, with D perhaps TRBD1 (5 bases). The ends were cut back, 2 bases at V and 9 bases at J, with 7 bases in the middle. CDR1 MNHEY and CDR2 SMNVEV come from the germline V gene (reference sequence). This CDR3 region has 12 residues. CDR3 amino acids: CASSLQGRELFF. In DNA, the CDR3 is TGTGCCAGCAGTTTACAGGGTAGGGAGCTGTTTTTT.

This clone was seen more than once but under ten times. The chain has TRBV5-6 and TRBJ1-2; 7 nucleotides align to TRBD1. The V gene end was trimmed by 4 bases and the J gene end by 7 bases; junction bases not matched to a gene: 10. Germline values: CDR1 SGHDT, CDR2 YYEEEE. The CDR3 loop spans 14 amino acids. Here the CDR3 DNA reads TGTGCCAGCAGCCATAGAAACAGGGGACCTGGCTACACCTTC. It yields the protein CASSHRNRGPGYTF.

The J gene is TRBJ1-4, the V gene TRBV30, with D possibly matching TRBD1 (6 bases). V gave up 2 bases and J gave up 4 bases, with 14 bases separating them. Germline CDR1 GTSNPN, CDR2 SVGIG (reference sequence). This CDR3 is built from 15 residues. CDR3 in amino acids: CAWSTRGSLNEKLFF. CDR3 DNA sequence: TGTGCCTGGAGTACAAGGGGGAGCCTTAATGAAAAACTGTTTTTT.

The V and J genes are TRBV2 and TRBJ2-3; D is unresolved. V dropped 7 bases and J dropped 4 bases, with 9 bases sitting between them. Germline V gives CDR1 SNHLY, CDR2 FYNNEI. This CDR3 is built from 12 residues. The CDR3 loop reads CASILLADTQYF. The CDR3 DNA is TGTGCCAGCATTTTACTGGCAGATACGCAGTATTTT.

This clone was seen once. The chain recombines TRBV10-3 with TRBJ1-3; D is possibly TRBD1 (6 bases). V gave up 3 bases and J gave up 4 bases, with 10 bases separating them. This CDR3 is built from 14 residues. Germline values: CDR1 ENHRY, CDR2 SYGVKD. The CDR3 loop is CAISDTTGGNTIYF. CDR3 in DNA: TGTGCCATCAGTGACACAACAGGGGGAAACACCATATATTTT.

This clone was detected only a few times. The chain uses TRBV5-4 and TRBJ2-3, with TRBD2 matching 9 bases. This CDR3 is 15 amino acids long. From germline, CDR1 is SGHNT and CDR2 YYREEE (reference sequence). V dropped 0 bases and J dropped 4; count of bases not matched to a gene: 3. CDR3 in amino acids: CASSLAGLAPDTQYF. The CDR3 bases are TGTGCCAGCAGCTTGGCGGGACTAGCCCCAGATACGCAGTATTTT.

In the case of this clone: The germline gene is not matched at one end of the junction; a read error may be the cause. J is TRBJ1-2 and V is TRBV28, with unresolved D. Per germline, CDR1 MDHEN and CDR2 SYDVKM. The CDR3 spans 13 residues. The DNA of the CDR3 is TGTGCCATCCCAAAAAGGAGGGTTAGTGGCTACCCCTTC. It encodes CAIPKRRVSGYPF.

The chain joins TRBV5-1 to TRBJ2-7, with 13 bases lining up with TRBD2. The CDR3 consists of 15 residues. J gave up 4 bases and V 4 bases, and 5 bases lay outside the gene matches. Per germline, CDR1 SGHRS and CDR2 YFSETQ. In DNA form, the CDR3 reads TGCGCCAGCAGCCTTGGACTAGCGGGGGATTACGAGCAGTACTTC. Protein sequence: CASSLGLAGDYEQYF.

The chain employs TRBV5-1 and TRBJ2-7, with a tentative D call TRBD2 (6 bases). The V and J ends lost 4 bases and 4 bases respectively, with 12 bases between them. CDR3 length: 13 amino acids. CDR1 and CDR2 (germline): SGHRS, YFSETQ. The CDR3 coding sequence is TGCGCCAGCAGCCCGGCGGGGCGGTACGAGCAGTACTTC. Amino acids: CASSPAGRYEQYF.

The gene calls are TRBV5-1 and TRBJ1-4, with 7 bases fitting TRBD1. Germline lookup yields CDR1 SGHRS and CDR2 YFSETQ. J was trimmed by 10 bases and V by 4 bases; bases with no gene match: 10. The CDR3 extends over 14 amino acids. CDR3 in DNA: TGCGCCAGCAGCCCAACAGGGGAGTCTGGAAAACTGTTTTTT. This codes for CASSPTGESGKLFF.

V is TRBV27 and J is TRBJ2-3, with 7 bases identical to TRBD1. The germline gives CDR1 MNHEY, CDR2 SMNVEV (reference sequence). The CDR3 is 12 residues long. Trimming took 6 bases from V and 12 from J; bases not matched to a gene: 9. The CDR3 protein is CASSQPDRVQYF. CDR3 nucleotide sequence: TGTGCCAGCAGCCAGCCCGACAGGGTACAGTATTTT.

V usage is TRBV7-9 and J usage is TRBJ1-2, with 7 bases lining up with TRBD1. Trimming took 5 bases from V and 0 from J; bases not matched to a gene: 9. This CDR3 has 16 residues. Germline V gene sequence: CDR1 SEHNR, CDR2 FQNEAQ (reference sequence). This CDR3 reads CASSHLGTETNYGYTF. CDR3 coding DNA: TGTGCCAGCAGCCACCTCGGGACAGAGACTAACTATGGCTACACCTTC.

This clone appeared once. CDR3 sequence (DNA): TGTGCCAACCTCTTAGTAACCGGGGAGCTGTTTTTT. Amino acid sequence: CANLLVTGELFF. The chain carries TRBV2 and TRBJ2-2, with unresolved D. The CDR3 contains 12 residues. V lost 10 bases, J lost 5 bases, and 11 bases lay in between. Looked up from germline, CDR1 is SNHLY and CDR2 is FYNNEI. The full variable domain, rest sourced from reference TRBV2 and TRBJ2-2, is EPEVTQTPSHQVTQMGQEVILRCVPISNHLYFYWYRQILGQKVEFLVSFYNNEISEKSEIFDDQFSVERPDGSNFTLKIRSTKLEDSAMYFCANLLVTGELFFGEGSRLTVL.

The chain has TRBV27 and TRBJ1-2; D gene ambiguous. Germline assignment: CDR1 MNHEY and CDR2 SMNVEV (reference sequence). This CDR3 contains 14 residues. The ends were cut back, 5 bases at V and 4 bases at J, with 14 bases in the middle. The DNA of the CDR3 is TGTGCCAGCAGTCCCTCGACACGAACCTATGGCTACACCTTC. Amino acid sequence: CASSPSTRTYGYTF.

V usage is TRBV25-1 and J usage is TRBJ1-1; D ambiguous. Between the trimmed V and J ends, which lost 8 bases and 3 bases, there was a span of 13 bases. The CDR3 covers 13 residues. CDR1 and CDR2 (germline): MGHDK, SYGVNS. The CDR3 loop reads CASFTSSDTEAFF. The CDR3 DNA reads TGTGCCAGCTTTACGTCGTCGGACACTGAAGCTTTCTTT.

The rearrangement uses TRBV5-4 and TRBJ2-5, with 10 positions matching TRBD2. Per germline, CDR1 SGHNT and CDR2 YYREEE (reference sequence). J was trimmed by 5 bases and V by 5 bases; bases with no gene match: 6. CDR3 length: 14 residues. The CDR3 sequence: CASRKREGRETQYF. CDR3 in DNA: TGTGCCAGCAGGAAGCGGGAGGGCCGGGAGACCCAGTACTTC. Variable domain in full (rest from reference TRBV5-4 and TRBJ2-5): ETGVTQSPTHLIKTRGQQVTLRCSSQSGHNTVSWYQQALGQGPQFIFQYYREEENGRGNFPPRFSGLQFPNYSSELNVNALELDDSALYLCASRKREGRETQYFGPGTRLLVL.